The rows below give T cell receptor beta chains drawn from one sample of a study of chemoradiotherapy in HPV16-positive cancers. Assay used: immunoSEQ multiplex PCR; TCRdb lists only in-frame clones, some missing. The sample lists 9,000 to 13,000 clones, roughly nine tenths seen once, with more than 1.5% in the top ten. The starting material was blood, obtained from a patient who underwent chemoradiotherapy. The receptor source for this set is a human donor with HPV-associated anogenital cancer. CDR3s include the opening cysteine and the closing phenylalanine or tryptophan. The order of the fields is clone size, D gene, J gene, V gene, CDR3 protein, CDR3 DNA. A D gene is named only where the DNA matches it firmly. Clone size, where shown, is once, few, many, or a class for clones that have expanded.

size: NA; D: NA; J: TRBJ2-5; V: TRBV15; CDR3: CATSRDLGAGETQYF; DNA: TGTGCCACCAGCAGAGATCTGGGGGCGGGTGAGACCCAGTACTTC
size: NA; D: TRBD2; J: TRBJ2-2; V: TRBV4-2; CDR3: CASSPSGVNTGELFF; DNA: TGTGCCAGCAGCCCCAGCGGGGTGAACACCGGGGAGCTGTTTTTT
size: NA; D: NA; J: TRBJ2-7; V: TRBV30; CDR3: CAWSDGRAYEQYF; DNA: TGTGCCTGGAGCGACGGCAGAGCCTACGAGCAGTACTTC
size: NA; D: NA; J: TRBJ1-1; V: TRBV4-1; CDR3: CASSQDLTRGANSALEAFF; DNA: TGCGCCAGCAGCCAAGATCTAACTAGGGGGGCCAACTCCGCCCTTGAAGCTTTCTTT
size: few; D: NA; J: TRBJ1-1; V: TRBV19; CDR3: CASSNPGTGSFTEAFF; DNA: TGTGCCAGTAGTAACCCCGGCACAGGGTCTTTCACTGAAGCTTTCTTT
size: NA; D: NA; J: TRBJ1-1; V: TRBV9; CDR3: CASSVVGGYTEAFF; DNA: TGTGCCAGCAGCGTAGTGGGGGGATACACTGAAGCTTTCTTT
size: NA; D: NA; J: TRBJ2-7; V: TRBV18; CDR3: CASSTASEQYF; DNA: TGTGCCAGCTCAACGGCCTCCGAGCAGTACTTC
size: NA; D: NA; J: TRBJ2-3; V: TRBV7-8; CDR3: CASSPRSRGPTDTQYF; DNA: TGTGCCAGCAGCCCGAGATCTCGGGGACCCACAGATACGCAGTATTTT
size: NA; D: NA; J: TRBJ1-6; V: TRBV4-3; CDR3: CASSHYRDNSPLHF; DNA: TGCGCCAGCAGCCATTACAGGGATAATTCACCCCTCCACTTT
size: NA; D: TRBD1; J: TRBJ1-2; V: TRBV9; CDR3: CASSEGTVSTF; DNA: TGTGCCAGCAGCGAAGGGACAGTTTCCACCTTC
size: NA; D: NA; J: TRBJ1-4; V: TRBV5-6; CDR3: CASSLRGSEKLFF; DNA: TGTGCCAGCAGCTTAAGGGGGAGTGAAAAACTGTTTTTT
size: NA; D: NA; J: TRBJ1-3; V: TRBV12-5; CDR3: CASGLVVTINLLSSGNTIYF; DNA: TGTGCTAGTGGTTTGGTAGTCACGATAAACCTTCTATCCTCTGGAAACACCATATATTTT
size: NA; D: NA; J: TRBJ1-2; V: TRBV27; CDR3: CASSPRDVPVYGYTF; DNA: TGTGCCAGCAGTCCCAGGGACGTCCCGGTCTATGGCTACACCTTC
size: NA; D: TRBD2; J: TRBJ2-3; V: TRBV4-1; CDR3: CASSQLRPTSGDTDTQYF; DNA: TGCGCCAGCAGCCAACTAAGGCCAACTAGCGGGGACACAGATACGCAGTATTTT
size: NA; D: NA; J: TRBJ2-3; V: TRBV30; CDR3: CAWSLGGLDTQYF; DNA: TGTGCCTGGAGTCTAGGGGGGTTGGATACGCAGTATTTT
size: NA; D: NA; J: TRBJ1-5; V: TRBV5-5; CDR3: CASSLGADQPQHF; DNA: TGTGCCAGCAGCTTGGGGGCAGATCAGCCCCAGCATTTT
size: NA; D: TRBD2; J: TRBJ2-7; V: TRBV5-1; CDR3: CASSSRGGYEQYF; DNA: TGCGCCAGCAGCTCCCGGGGGGGCTACGAGCAGTACTTC
size: few; D: NA; J: TRBJ1-5; V: TRBV5-1; CDR3: CARIYVTPVGPQHF; DNA: TGCGCTAGAATCTACGTCACACCCGTTGGTCCCCAGCATTTT
size: NA; D: NA; J: TRBJ1-4; V: TRBV6-5; CDR3: CASSYGANEKLFF; DNA: TGTGCCAGTTCGTATGGGGCTAATGAAAAACTGTTTTTT
size: NA; D: TRBD2; J: TRBJ2-5; V: TRBV5-1; CDR3: CASAGGGGQETQYF; DNA: TGCGCCAGCGCGGGCGGGGGAGGCCAAGAGACCCAGTACTTC
size: NA; D: NA; J: TRBJ2-7; V: TRBV10-3; CDR3: CAISRKGTAIYEQYF; DNA: TGTGCCATCTCGCGGAAGGGGACTGCCATCTACGAGCAGTACTTC
size: once; D: NA; J: TRBJ2-7; V: TRBV11-2; CDR3: CASSLEYQGISYEQYF; DNA: TGTGCCAGCAGCTTGGAGTACCAGGGAATCTCCTACGAGCAGTACTTC
size: NA; D: TRBD1; J: TRBJ2-6; V: TRBV11-3; CDR3: CAIADRASSGANVLTF; DNA: TGTGCCATCGCGGACAGGGCGAGCTCTGGGGCCAACGTCCTGACTTTC
size: NA; D: NA; J: TRBJ2-7; V: TRBV6-6; CDR3: CASSLTSYEQYF; DNA: TGTGCCAGCAGTTTAACGAGCTACGAGCAGTACTTC
size: NA; D: TRBD2; J: TRBJ2-1; V: TRBV7-3; CDR3: CASSLTSGYYNEQFF; DNA: TGTGCCAGCAGCCTTACTAGCGGTTATTACAATGAGCAGTTCTTC
size: NA; D: NA; J: TRBJ1-5; V: TRBV6-5; CDR3: CASSYSFLGSNQPQHF; DNA: TGTGCCAGCAGTTACTCATTCTTGGGTAGCAATCAGCCCCAGCATTTT
size: NA; D: TRBD2; J: TRBJ2-7; V: TRBV7-9; CDR3: CASSLVGGGPNKYEQYF; DNA: TGTGCCAGCAGCTTAGTTGGCGGGGGGCCGAATAAATACGAGCAGTACTTC
size: NA; D: NA; J: TRBJ2-3; V: TRBV7-2; CDR3: CASSLGTTQYF; DNA: TGTGCCAGCAGCTTAGGTACTACGCAGTATTTT
size: once; D: NA; J: TRBJ1-2; V: TRBV7-2; CDR3: CASSSRQNQHFYGYTF; DNA: TGTGCCAGCAGCTCACGACAGAACCAACATTTTTATGGCTACACCTTC
size: NA; D: NA; J: TRBJ2-7; V: TRBV4-2; CDR3: CASSQEVPAGISYEQYF; DNA: TGTGCCAGCAGCCAAGAAGTCCCAGCGGGTATCTCCTACGAGCAGTACTTC
size: once; D: TRBD2; J: TRBJ2-1; V: TRBV11-3; CDR3: CASSLAGPYNEQFF; DNA: TGTGCCAGCAGTTTAGCGGGACCTTACAATGAGCAGTTCTTC
size: NA; D: NA; J: TRBJ1-1; V: TRBV4-1; CDR3: CASRGTLKNTEAFF; DNA: TGCGCCAGCAGGGGGACCCTCAAGAACACTGAAGCTTTCTTT
size: NA; D: TRBD1; J: TRBJ1-1; V: TRBV5-4; CDR3: CASSLEEGARAEAFF; DNA: TGTGCCAGCAGCTTGGAGGAGGGGGCGCGCGCTGAAGCTTTCTTT
size: NA; D: NA; J: TRBJ2-7; V: TRBV7-9; CDR3: CASSSPAHYEQYF; DNA: TGTGCCAGCAGTTCACCGGCCCACTACGAGCAGTACTTC
size: once; D: NA; J: TRBJ1-1; V: TRBV29-1; CDR3: CSVGGSNTEAFF; DNA: TGCAGCGTTGGGGGATCTAACACTGAAGCTTTCTTT
size: NA; D: NA; J: TRBJ1-2; V: TRBV19; CDR3: CASSGTGSLGYGYTF; DNA: TGTGCCAGTTCTGGTACGGGCAGTCTCGGCTATGGCTACACCTTC
size: NA; D: TRBD1; J: TRBJ2-6; V: TRBV5-1; CDR3: CASSLRDRATSGANVLTF; DNA: TGCGCCAGCAGCCTTCGGGACAGGGCTACCTCTGGGGCCAACGTCCTGACTTTC
size: NA; D: NA; J: TRBJ2-7; V: TRBV10-3; CDR3: CAISERLEGEQYF; DNA: TGTGCCATCAGTGAGAGGCTCGAAGGCGAGCAGTACTTC
size: NA; D: TRBD1; J: TRBJ1-5; V: TRBV11-2; CDR3: CASSLAGGAWTQHF; DNA: TGTGCCAGCAGCTTAGCAGGGGGGGCCTGGACCCAGCATTTT
size: NA; D: NA; J: TRBJ1-3; V: TRBV10-2; CDR3: CASSEFRTLISGNTIYF; DNA: TGCGCCAGCAGTGAGTTCAGAACCTTGATTTCTGGAAACACCATATATTTT
size: NA; D: NA; J: TRBJ2-1; V: TRBV7-6; CDR3: CASSLGGEGVGEQFF; DNA: TGTGCCAGCAGCTTAGGCGGGGAAGGTGTGGGTGAGCAGTTCTTC
size: NA; D: NA; J: TRBJ2-7; V: TRBV7-2; CDR3: CASSLNRAKAEQYF; DNA: TGTGCCAGCAGCCTGAACAGGGCGAAGGCCGAGCAGTACTTC